Following are 5 T cell receptor beta chains from one sample sequenced in a study of shared clonotypes between healthy human individuals. TCRdb's copy holds only in-frame clones and misses some; the assay was immunoSEQ multiplex PCR. The sample carries millions of clones, approximately 94% recorded once. Only CD45RO-negative cells positively selected for CCR7 counted as naive CD8 cells, so terminally differentiated effector memory CD45RA+ cells were excluded. Sequencing was done on a sample of naive CD8+ T cells sorted from blood. These TCRs come from a man between 18 and 35 years old in good health.

The chain combines TRBV4-1 with TRBJ2-7, with D perhaps matching TRBD2 (6 bases). This CDR3 has 17 residues. Germline CDR1 reads MGHRA; CDR2 reads YSYEKL. With 4 bases removed from V and 0 bases from J, the gap between germline ends came to 19 bases. The DNA of the CDR3 is TGCGCCAGCAGCCCAGCCCTCGGAGCGGGTGGCTCCTACGAGCAGTACTTC. This sequence encodes CASSPALGAGGSYEQYF.

This chain joins TRBV19 and TRBJ1-5, with D unresolved. CDR3 length equals 14 residues. V lost 1 base, J lost 5 bases, and 9 bases lay in between. Germline CDR1 reads LNHDA; CDR2 reads SQIVND (reference sequence). CDR3 DNA: TGTGCCAGTAGTATAGGGGTTTGGGATCAGCCCCAGCATTTT. Translated: CASSIGVWDQPQHF.

J is TRBJ1-2 and V is TRBV18, with 8 bases matching TRBD1. The germline V gene encodes CDR1 KGHSH and CDR2 LQKENI. The CDR3 has 18 residues. Trimming cost V 1 base and J 0 bases; bases outside gene matches: 10. The CDR3 nucleotides are TGTGCCAGCTCACCACAGCTGGGACAGGTTTCTCCTAACTATGGCTACACCTTC. Translating it yields CASSPQLGQVSPNYGYTF.

The chain joins TRBV12-5 to TRBJ1-5; the D is unclear. The V end lost 0 bases, the J end lost 1 base, and 4 bases lay between the germline ends. CDR1 and CDR2 from the germline V gene are LGHNT and FRNRAP. This CDR3 has 14 amino acids. The CDR3 region has the DNA TGTGCTAGTGGTTTGGTAGGGAGCAATCAGCCCCAGCATTTT. As protein: CASGLVGSNQPQHF. Supplemented by reference TRBV12-5 and TRBJ1-5, the full variable domain reads DARVTQTPRHKVTEMGQEVTMRCQPILGHNTVFWYRQTMMQGLELLAYFRNRAPLDDSGMPKDRFSAEMPDATLATLKIQPSEPRDSAVYFCASGLVGSNQPQHFGDGTRLSIL.

The rearrangement links TRBV6-6 to TRBJ1-4, with a tentative D call TRBD1 (6 bases). This CDR3 contains 16 residues. Germline V lookup: CDR1 MNHNY, CDR2 SVGAGI (reference sequence). V shed 2 bases and J shed 4 bases, with 14 bases lying between them. The CDR3 is CASSYPQDRSNEKLFF. The CDR3 coding sequence is TGTGCCAGCAGTTACCCACAAGACAGGAGTAATGAAAAACTGTTTTTT.